Listed below are T cell receptor beta chains from one sample, sequenced in a study of blood T cell repertoires in COVID-19. Sequencing was performed with immunoSEQ multiplex PCR; in TCRdb, only in-frame clones are kept and a portion is missing. The sample contains about 230,000 clones, around 83% of which appear only once. Sequenced sample: peripheral blood. The receptors derive from a woman aged 50 to 60 with acute or convalescent COVID-19. Both conserved end residues are part of each CDR3. The order of the fields is J gene, D gene, clone size, V gene, CDR3 length, CDR3 protein, CDR3 DNA. A D gene is named only where the DNA matches it firmly. A clone size is listed for some rows: how often the clone was seen (once, few, many), or a class if it is expanded.

j_gene: TRBJ2-6; d_gene: -; abundance: -; v_gene: TRBV29-1; len: 16; CDR3aa: CSVEEGPNSGANVLTF; CDR3nt: TGCAGCGTTGAGGAGGGGCCCAACTCTGGGGCCAACGTCCTGACTTTC
j_gene: TRBJ2-1; d_gene: -; abundance: -; v_gene: TRBV9; len: 14; CDR3aa: CASSPRPRLGEQFF; CDR3nt: TGTGCCAGCAGCCCCCGGCCCAGGCTGGGTGAGCAGTTCTTC
j_gene: TRBJ1-2; d_gene: -; abundance: -; v_gene: TRBV6-5; len: 14; CDR3aa: CATTPRDTHYGYTF; CDR3nt: TGTGCCACAACACCGAGGGACACGCACTATGGCTACACCTTC
j_gene: TRBJ2-4; d_gene: -; abundance: -; v_gene: TRBV2; len: 15; CDR3aa: CASSQGSIAKNIQYF; CDR3nt: TGTGCCAGCAGTCAGGGATCAATAGCCAAAAACATTCAGTACTTC
j_gene: TRBJ1-1; d_gene: TRBD1; abundance: -; v_gene: TRBV19; len: 16; CDR3aa: CASSILGTGAGTEAFF; CDR3nt: TGTGCCAGTAGTATACTCGGGACAGGGGCTGGCACTGAAGCTTTCTTT
j_gene: TRBJ1-1; d_gene: -; abundance: once; v_gene: TRBV2; len: 14; CDR3aa: CASSEGILNTEAFF; CDR3nt: TGTGCCAGCAGTGAGGGCATCCTTAACACTGAAGCTTTCTTT
j_gene: TRBJ2-5; d_gene: TRBD1; abundance: -; v_gene: TRBV18; len: 14; CDR3aa: CASSPGTGLETQYF; CDR3nt: TGTGCCAGCTCACCAGGGACAGGGCTGGAGACCCAGTACTTC
j_gene: TRBJ2-7; d_gene: -; abundance: -; v_gene: TRBV18; len: 11; CDR3aa: CASSLGSEQYF; CDR3nt: TGTGCCAGCTCCCTAGGTAGCGAGCAGTACTTC
j_gene: TRBJ1-1; d_gene: TRBD1; abundance: -; v_gene: TRBV2; len: 16; CDR3aa: CASREFRGQGRAEAFF; CDR3nt: TGTGCCAGCAGAGAATTCCGTGGACAGGGCAGGGCTGAAGCTTTCTTT
j_gene: TRBJ2-6; d_gene: TRBD1; abundance: -; v_gene: TRBV19; len: 17; CDR3aa: CASSIDSTGAGANVLTF; CDR3nt: TGTGCCAGTAGTATAGATAGCACAGGGGCTGGGGCCAACGTCCTGACTTTC
j_gene: TRBJ1-5; d_gene: -; abundance: -; v_gene: TRBV12-3/TRBV12-4; len: 13; CDR3aa: CASSLSGDQPQHF; CDR3nt: TGTGCCAGCAGTTTATCGGGGGATCAGCCCCAGCATTTT
j_gene: TRBJ1-4; d_gene: -; abundance: -; v_gene: TRBV4-1; len: 18; CDR3aa: CASSQDPGLTPGDEKLFF; CDR3nt: TGCGCCAGCAGCCAAGATCCAGGGTTGACGCCTGGGGATGAAAAACTGTTTTTT
j_gene: TRBJ2-1; d_gene: -; abundance: -; v_gene: TRBV19; len: 15; CDR3aa: CAGTWGEKTYNEQFF; CDR3nt: TGTGCCGGGACTTGGGGGGAGAAAACCTACAATGAGCAGTTCTTC
j_gene: TRBJ1-3; d_gene: TRBD1; abundance: -; v_gene: TRBV6-6; len: 15; CDR3aa: CASSHPSTGRNTIYF; CDR3nt: TGTGCCAGCAGCCACCCCTCGACAGGGAGAAACACCATATATTTT
j_gene: TRBJ2-1; d_gene: TRBD2; abundance: -; v_gene: TRBV24-1; len: 16; CDR3aa: CATSDSGLAGFNEQFF; CDR3nt: TGTGCCACCAGTGATTCGGGACTAGCGGGGTTTAATGAGCAGTTCTTC
j_gene: TRBJ2-3; d_gene: -; abundance: -; v_gene: TRBV19; len: 15; CDR3aa: CASSMGARGGDTQYF; CDR3nt: TGTGCCAGTAGTATGGGAGCAAGAGGCGGAGATACGCAGTATTTT
j_gene: TRBJ2-1; d_gene: -; abundance: -; v_gene: TRBV4-2; len: 18; CDR3aa: CASSQERGGRASINEQFF; CDR3nt: TGTGCCAGCAGCCAGGAAAGGGGGGGCAGGGCGTCTATCAATGAGCAGTTCTTC
j_gene: TRBJ2-3; d_gene: -; abundance: few; v_gene: TRBV5-4; len: 13; CDR3aa: CASSKTGPDTQYF; CDR3nt: TGTGCCAGCAGCAAAACAGGGCCAGATACGCAGTATTTT
j_gene: TRBJ1-1; d_gene: TRBD1; abundance: -; v_gene: TRBV7-9; len: 15; CDR3aa: CASSLETGWETEAFF; CDR3nt: TGTGCCAGCAGCTTAGAGACAGGGTGGGAGACTGAAGCTTTCTTT
j_gene: TRBJ1-2; d_gene: TRBD1; abundance: -; v_gene: TRBV24-1; len: 13; CDR3aa: CATSDWDSYGYTF; CDR3nt: TGTGCCACCAGTGACTGGGACAGCTATGGCTACACCTTC
j_gene: TRBJ2-1; d_gene: TRBD1; abundance: once; v_gene: TRBV2; len: 19; CDR3aa: CASSDRLRGPTSSYNEQFF; CDR3nt: TGTGCCAGCAGTGACCGGCTCAGGGGGCCTACGAGCTCCTACAATGAGCAGTTCTTC
j_gene: TRBJ1-2; d_gene: -; abundance: -; v_gene: TRBV4-2; len: 16; CDR3aa: CASSQEGVNRNYGYTF; CDR3nt: TGTGCCAGCAGCCAAGAGGGCGTGAACAGAAACTATGGCTACACCTTC
j_gene: TRBJ2-5; d_gene: -; abundance: -; v_gene: TRBV7-2; len: 14; CDR3aa: CASSPRLGGETQYF; CDR3nt: TGTGCCAGCAGCCCCCGACTCGGTGGAGAGACCCAGTACTTC
j_gene: TRBJ2-7; d_gene: -; abundance: -; v_gene: TRBV29-1; len: 15; CDR3aa: CSVEKIGGTGVEQYF; CDR3nt: TGCAGCGTTGAAAAAATCGGGGGAACGGGGGTCGAGCAGTACTTC
j_gene: TRBJ1-3; d_gene: TRBD1; abundance: -; v_gene: TRBV28; len: 16; CDR3aa: CASSLDRGHSGNTIYF; CDR3nt: TGTGCCAGCAGCCTGGACAGGGGTCATTCTGGAAACACCATATATTTT
j_gene: TRBJ1-5; d_gene: TRBD1; abundance: -; v_gene: TRBV19; len: 13; CDR3aa: CASSTTGVQPQHF; CDR3nt: TGTGCCAGTAGTACTACAGGGGTTCAGCCCCAGCATTTT
j_gene: TRBJ2-3; d_gene: TRBD2; abundance: once; v_gene: TRBV18; len: 19; CDR3aa: CASSPILGIAGGGTDTQYF; CDR3nt: TGTGCCAGCTCACCAATCCTCGGTATCGCGGGGGGCGGGACAGATACGCAGTATTTT
j_gene: TRBJ1-5; d_gene: -; abundance: once; v_gene: TRBV6-1; len: 16; CDR3aa: CASSEEVLLGAQPQHF; CDR3nt: TGTGCCAGCAGTGAAGAGGTGTTACTTGGGGCCCAGCCCCAGCATTTT